The 17 T cell receptor beta chains presented below share a single source sample, sequenced in a study of T-cell memory formation after mild COVID-19. TCRdb ran MiXCR on the 5' RACE reads and lists one entry per CDR3 protein. The table includes about 120,000 distinct CDR3 sequences, approximately 15% detected once. Sequenced sample: PBMCs or a T cell subset sorted from them (not recorded which). The receptor source for this set is an adult woman who had mild COVID-19 (a few samples of this study predate the infection). Cell type and time point are not known.

V and J are TRBV5-1 and TRBJ1-2; TRBD1 might be the D (5 bases). Trimming cost V 4 bases and J 4 bases, with 11 bases left between them. The CDR3 consists of 13 residues. Germline values: CDR1 SGHRS, CDR2 YFSETQ. The DNA for the CDR3 is TGCGCCAGCAGCAGGGGTCCAGCCTATGGCTACACCTTC. Encoded protein: CASSRGPAYGYTF.

The rearrangement joins TRBV18 to TRBJ2-5, with 8 nucleotides matching TRBD1. This CDR3 is built from 11 residues. J lost 10 bases, V lost 5 bases, and 3 bases had no gene match. Germline values: CDR1 KGHSH, CDR2 LQKENI. The DNA for the CDR3 is TGTGCCAGCTCATCGGGACAGGTCCAGTACTTC. This codes for CASSSGQVQYF.

This chain connects TRBV11-2 to TRBJ2-4, with TRBD2 matching 7 bases. The CDR3 is made up of 17 amino acids. The germline CDR1 and CDR2 sequences are SGHAT and FQNNGV. J was trimmed by 1 base and V by 5 bases; bases with no gene match: 11. Here the CDR3 DNA reads TGTGCCAGCAGCCCCGGGGGAGCGGGGTTGGCCAAAAACATTCAGTACTTC. Residues: CASSPGGAGLAKNIQYF.

This clonotype was recorded a few times. J is TRBJ2-1 and V is TRBV5-5; D gene unclear. The CDR3 has 15 residues. The ends were cut back, 0 bases at V and 7 bases at J, with 14 bases in the middle. Germline CDR1 reads SGHKS; CDR2 reads YYEKEE (reference sequence). The CDR3 DNA follows: TGTGCCAGCAGCTTGGCTATCTCCGTGGAAAATGAGCAGTTCTTC. Amino acids: CASSLAISVENEQFF.

The chain is built from TRBV19 and TRBJ2-7, with D tentatively TRBD1 (6 bases). Per germline, CDR1 LNHDA and CDR2 SQIVND (reference sequence). CDR3 size: 14 residues. Trimming took 5 bases from V and 0 from J, leaving 11 bases between them. This CDR3 reads CASSLNRDSYEQYF. In DNA form, the CDR3 reads TGTGCCAGTAGTTTGAACAGGGACTCCTACGAGCAGTACTTC.

This sequence joins TRBV9 and TRBJ2-2, with TRBD2 as a possible D gene (5 bases). This CDR3 contains 13 residues. Germline CDR1 SGDLS, CDR2 YYNGEE. Trimming cost V 3 bases and J 7 bases, with 10 bases left between them. The DNA for the CDR3 is TGTGCCAGCAGCGGAGCGGAGAGCGGGGAGCTGTTTTTT. Its protein product is CASSGAESGELFF. The full variable domain, completed using reference TRBV9 and TRBJ2-2, is DSGVTQTPKHLITATGQRVTLRCSPRSGDLSVYWYQQSLDQGLQFLIQYYNGEERAKGNILERFSAQQFPDLHSELNLSSLELGDSALYFCASSGAESGELFFGEGSRLTVL.

There are many counts of this clonotype. The rearrangement joins TRBV11-2 to TRBJ2-7; D gene unclear. Trimming stripped 3 bases from V and 7 bases from J, with 16 bases between. In germline, CDR1 is SGHAT, CDR2 FQNNGV. The CDR3 has 14 amino acids. The CDR3: CASSFGVDLGEQYF. In DNA form, the CDR3 reads TGTGCCAGCAGCTTTGGGGTAGACCTGGGGGAGCAGTACTTC.

This clonotype was seen a handful of times. This chain uses TRBV7-2 with TRBJ2-3; no reliable D call. This CDR3 is built from 14 residues. The V and J ends lost 5 bases and 5 bases respectively, with 14 bases between them. CDR1 is SGHTA and CDR2 is FQGNSA in the germline V gene. The CDR3: CASSPGFREDTQYF. CDR3 in DNA: TGTGCCAGCAGCCCAGGATTCAGAGAAGATACGCAGTATTTT.

Note on this clonotype: At one boundary the junction diverges from the germline segment, which might be a read error. The CDR3 is CASRPGTGITEAFF. The CDR3 nucleotides read TGTGCCAGCAGACCCGGGACAGGGATCACTGAAGCTTTTTTT. V gene TRBV6-5 combines with J gene TRBJ1-1, with 9 bases that match TRBD1. Germline V gene lookup returns CDR1 MNHEY and CDR2 SVGAGI. This CDR3 contains 14 residues.

V usage is TRBV20-1 and J usage is TRBJ1-1, with 7 bases identical to TRBD1. The CDR3 is 11 residues long. Looked up from germline, CDR1 is DFQATT and CDR2 is SNEGSKA (reference sequence). With 7 bases clipped from V and 1 base from J, the junction kept 0 bases outside the gene matches. In DNA, the CDR3 is TGCAGTGGACAGGGGAACACTGAAGCTTTCTTT. Protein: CSGQGNTEAFF.

The J gene is TRBJ2-1, the V gene TRBV3-1, with 11 bases lining up with TRBD2. This CDR3 spans 17 amino acids. J gave up 0 bases and V 3 bases, and 4 bases lay outside the gene matches. In germline, CDR1 is LGHDT, CDR2 YNNKEL (reference sequence). The CDR3 reads CASSHGTSGYSYNEQFF. CDR3 DNA: TGTGCCAGCAGCCATGGGACTAGCGGATACTCCTACAATGAGCAGTTCTTC.

This chain connects TRBV27 to TRBJ2-7, with a weak D call TRBD1 (6 bases). This CDR3 has 14 residues. Germline assignment: CDR1 MNHEY and CDR2 SMNVEV (reference sequence). V was cut by 3 bases and J by 5 bases, with 14 bases left in between. DNA for the CDR3: TGTGCCAGCAGTTTGGGGGCCTCATTTAACGAGCAGTACTTC. As protein: CASSLGASFNEQYF.

On this clonotype itself: The junction departs from the called germline gene at one end, perhaps through a read error. J is TRBJ2-1 and V is TRBV7-7; 10 positions match TRBD2. The CDR3 runs to 15 residues. From germline, CDR1 is SSHAT and CDR2 FNYEAQ (reference sequence). The DNA of the CDR3 is TGTGCTAGCAGCTTAGCGTCCGGGACTAGCGCTGAGCAGTTCTTC. It encodes CASSLASGTSAEQFF.

The V call is TRBV2, the J call TRBJ2-1; D is undetermined. Trimming removed 4 bases from V and 6 bases from J, with 7 bases in between. The germline V gene encodes CDR1 SNHLY and CDR2 FYNNEI. This CDR3 has 12 amino acids. This chain's CDR3 is CASSGSVNEQFF. For the CDR3, the DNA is TGTGCCAGCAGTGGGTCTGTCAATGAGCAGTTCTTC.

V usage is TRBV5-6 and J usage is TRBJ2-2, with 9 bases fitting TRBD2. Per germline, CDR1 SGHDT and CDR2 YYEEEE. The CDR3 has 17 residues. Trimming cost V 0 bases and J 3 bases; bases outside gene matches: 6. Here the CDR3 DNA reads TGTGCCAGCAGCTTGGTAGCGGGGGCGCGAGACACCGGGGAGCTGTTTTTT. Translated, it gives CASSLVAGARDTGELFF.

This rearrangement joins TRBV7-6 to TRBJ2-1; 8 positions match TRBD2. Germline lookup yields CDR1 SGHVS and CDR2 FNYEAQ. This CDR3 has 14 amino acids. The V segment lost 4 bases and the J segment 5 bases; nucleotides outside the gene matches: 4. CDR3 sequence: CASSSGLDHNEQFF. The CDR3, as DNA: TGTGCCAGCAGCTCGGGACTAGACCACAATGAGCAGTTCTTC.

This clonotype turned up a few times. The junction does not match germline at one end; this may be a read error. This chain joins TRBV30 and TRBJ2-1, with 7 bases fitting TRBD1. In germline, CDR1 is GTSNPN, CDR2 SVGIG (reference sequence). CDR3 length: 11 amino acids. CDR3 nucleotides: TGTGCCTGGAGTGGACAGGGCCCTCACTACTTC. It yields the protein CAWSGQGPHYF.